This T cell receptor beta chain was recorded in a study of T cell repertoires in cytomegalovirus infection. Turning to the study itself: Public signatures in TCR beta pointed to CMV infection and matching HLA type.

This clonotype appeared a few times. What it binds is unknown. MiXCR was run by TCRdb on the reads, yielding one entry per CDR3 protein. The sample holds some 150,000 distinct CDR3 sequences, 23% seen once. Regarding the study as a whole: Ex vivo, HLA-C-restricted CMV-specific TCR beta clonotypes prevailed over the rest of the response. Summed frequency of shared TCR beta families picked out CMV carriers who also had the relevant HLA.

CDR1 is MNHNY, CDR2 SVGAGI, per germline (reference sequence). This CDR3 spans 16 amino acids. V was shortened by 6 bases and J by 5 bases, with 22 bases between the two germline ends. The TCR was taken from a human donor in good health (CMV status not recorded). Some clones in this sample may be carry-over from other donors' samples. Sample: PBMCs. The chain couples TRBV6-6 to TRBJ2-5, with TRBD1 as a possible D gene (5 bases). This CDR3 reads CASSYPTGFGIETQYF. CDR3 coding DNA: TGTGCCAGCAGCTACCCCACAGGTTTTGGAATTGAGACCCAGTACTTC.